The rows below give T cell receptor beta chains drawn from one sample of a study of shared clonotypes between healthy human individuals. Profiled with immunoSEQ multiplex PCR; TCRdb holds only in-frame clones, not every one. The sample includes millions of clones, around 96% of them seen just once. What was sequenced was naive CD8+ T cells sorted from blood. The receptors here all came from a man aged 18 to 30 in good health. Both conserved end residues are part of each CDR3. D genes are given only for firm matches. A row's size may be missing; if present it is once, few, many or a size class.

j_call d_call cdr3_length clone_size v_call cdr3_aa cdr3_nt
TRBJ2-3 . 12 . TRBV11-3 CASSHRQDTQYF TGTGCCAGCAGCCATCGCCAGGATACGCAGTATTTT
TRBJ2-7 TRBD2 18 . TRBV27 CASSAFRLLAGDSYEQYF TGTGCCAGCAGTGCCTTCCGTCTACTAGCGGGAGACTCCTACGAGCAGTACTTC
TRBJ2-5 . 12 . TRBV7-9 CASTKYRETQYF TGTGCCAGCACTAAATACCGGGAGACCCAGTACTTC
TRBJ2-1 . 14 . TRBV7-9 CASSLSSLYNEQFF TGTGCCAGCAGCTTGTCTAGCCTTTACAATGAGCAGTTCTTC
TRBJ2-5 TRBD2 15 . TRBV5-4 CASSFGSGGQETQYF TGTGCCAGCAGCTTCGGTAGCGGGGGACAAGAGACCCAGTACTTC
TRBJ2-7 . 15 . TRBV27 CASSLSAGGPSEQYF TGTGCCAGCAGTTTATCGGCTGGAGGACCCTCGGAGCAGTACTTC
TRBJ2-7 . 14 . TRBV27 CASSLVGALHEQYF TGTGCCAGCAGTTTGGTGGGGGCTCTCCACGAGCAGTACTTC
TRBJ2-1 . 12 . TRBV30 CAWSQGINEQFF TGTGCCTGGAGTCAGGGAATCAATGAGCAGTTCTTC
TRBJ1-6 TRBD1 15 . TRBV11-1 CASSDRGSLGSPLHF TGTGCCAGCAGCGACAGGGGGAGTTTAGGATCACCCCTCCACTTT
TRBJ1-1 . 14 . TRBV6-1 CASSEERGGTEAFF TGTGCCAGCAGTGAAGAAAGGGGTGGCACTGAAGCTTTCTTT
TRBJ2-3 . 15 few TRBV9 CASSVAGGSTDTQYF TGTGCCAGCAGCGTAGCCGGGGGAAGCACAGATACGCAGTATTTT
TRBJ1-4 TRBD1 16 . TRBV9 CASSVEGQGTLEKLFF TGTGCCAGCAGCGTAGAGGGACAGGGGACTTTAGAAAAACTGTTTTTT
TRBJ2-3 TRBD2 19 . TRBV4-1 CASSQVGEWTSGKADTQYF TGCGCCAGCAGCCAAGTTGGGGAATGGACTAGCGGGAAAGCAGATACGCAGTATTTT
TRBJ2-7 TRBD1 17 . TRBV4-1 CASSHTSTGGAFYEQYF TGCGCCAGCAGCCATACATCGACAGGGGGCGCTTTTTACGAGCAGTACTTC
TRBJ2-3 . 16 . TRBV14 CASSQVRGGSTDTQYF TGTGCCAGCAGCCAAGTGAGAGGGGGGAGCACAGATACGCAGTATTTT
TRBJ1-5 . 17 . TRBV5-8 CASSPGDSVYSNQPQHF TGTGCCAGCAGCCCGGGAGACAGTGTTTATAGCAATCAGCCCCAGCATTTT
TRBJ2-1 TRBD2 16 . TRBV30 CAWSVMGGGAYNEQFF TGTGCCTGGAGTGTAATGGGCGGGGGGGCCTACAATGAGCAGTTCTTC
TRBJ1-6 TRBD1 15 few TRBV7-2 CASSSRDSKNSPLHF TGTGCCAGCAGCAGCCGGGACAGCAAAAATTCACCCCTCCACTTT
TRBJ2-7 . 15 . TRBV4-3 CASSQDNGGGYEQYF TGCGCCAGCAGCCAAGATAACGGGGGAGGCTACGAGCAGTACTTC
TRBJ2-7 TRBD1 15 . TRBV28 CASSFLGGAEYEQYF TGTGCCAGCAGTTTTTTAGGGGGCGCAGAATACGAGCAGTACTTC
TRBJ1-2 . 14 . TRBV29-1 CSVPQDGFNYGYTF TGCAGCGTTCCCCAGGACGGTTTTAACTATGGCTACACCTTC
TRBJ1-2 . 13 few TRBV15 CATSIPGFGGYTF TGTGCCACCAGCATACCAGGTTTTGGCGGCTACACCTTC
TRBJ2-1 TRBD2 16 . TRBV11-3 CASSLDGTSVFNEQFF TGTGCCAGCAGCTTAGATGGGACTAGCGTTTTCAATGAGCAGTTCTTC
TRBJ2-3 . 15 . TRBV9 CASSVYEVITDTQYF TGTGCCAGCAGCGTCTACGAGGTCATCACAGATACGCAGTATTTT
TRBJ2-7 TRBD1 12 . TRBV28 CATLRDSNEQYF TGTGCCACTTTGAGGGACAGTAACGAGCAGTACTTC
TRBJ1-2 . 15 . TRBV6-5 CASSYSGRPNYGYTF TGTGCCAGCAGTTACTCAGGCAGGCCTAACTATGGCTACACCTTC
TRBJ1-1 TRBD1 16 . TRBV5-1 CASSLDRGLLNTEAFF TGCGCCAGCAGCTTGGACAGGGGGCTCCTCAACACTGAAGCTTTCTTT